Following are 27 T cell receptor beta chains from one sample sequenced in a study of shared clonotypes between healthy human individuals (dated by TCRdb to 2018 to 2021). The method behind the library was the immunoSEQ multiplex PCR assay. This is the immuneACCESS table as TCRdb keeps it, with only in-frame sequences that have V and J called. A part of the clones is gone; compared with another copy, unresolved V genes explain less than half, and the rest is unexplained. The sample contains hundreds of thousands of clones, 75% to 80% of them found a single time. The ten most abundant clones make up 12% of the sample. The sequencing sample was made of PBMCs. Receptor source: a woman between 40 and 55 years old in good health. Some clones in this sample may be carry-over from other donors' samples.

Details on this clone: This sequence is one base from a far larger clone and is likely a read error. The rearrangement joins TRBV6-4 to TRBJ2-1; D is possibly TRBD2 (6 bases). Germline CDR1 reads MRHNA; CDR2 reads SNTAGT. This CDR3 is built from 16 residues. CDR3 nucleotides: TGTGCCCGCAGTGACTCCATGGCGGGACCTACGGATGAGCAGTTCTTC. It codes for CARSDSMAGPTDEQFF.

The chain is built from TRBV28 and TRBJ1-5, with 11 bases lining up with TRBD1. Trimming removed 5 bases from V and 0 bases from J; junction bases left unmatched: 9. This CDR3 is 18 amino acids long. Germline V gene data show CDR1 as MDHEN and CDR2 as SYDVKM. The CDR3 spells CASSPLGQGADSNQPQHF. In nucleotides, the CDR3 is TGTGCCAGCAGTCCATTAGGACAGGGGGCCGATAGCAATCAGCCCCAGCATTTT.

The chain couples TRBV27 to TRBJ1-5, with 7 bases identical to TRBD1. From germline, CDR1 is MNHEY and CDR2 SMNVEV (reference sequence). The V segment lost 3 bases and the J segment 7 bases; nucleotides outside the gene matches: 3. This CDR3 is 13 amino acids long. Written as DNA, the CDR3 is TGTGCCAGCAGTTTGACAGGGTGGCAGCCCCAGCATTTT. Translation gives CASSLTGWQPQHF.

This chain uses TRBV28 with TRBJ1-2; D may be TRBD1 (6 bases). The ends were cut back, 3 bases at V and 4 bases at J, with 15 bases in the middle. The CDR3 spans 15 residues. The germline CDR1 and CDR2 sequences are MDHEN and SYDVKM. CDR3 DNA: TGTGCCAGCAGTTTCTCACAGGGCGGTGTCTATGGCTACACCTTC. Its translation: CASSFSQGGVYGYTF.

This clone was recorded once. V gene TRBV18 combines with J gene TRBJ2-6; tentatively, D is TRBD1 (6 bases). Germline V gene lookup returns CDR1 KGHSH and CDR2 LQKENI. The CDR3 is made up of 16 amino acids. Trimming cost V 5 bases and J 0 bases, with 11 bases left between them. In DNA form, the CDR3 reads TGTGCCAGCTCAACGGACAGCTCCTCTGGGGCCAACGTCCTGACTTTC. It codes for CASSTDSSSGANVLTF.

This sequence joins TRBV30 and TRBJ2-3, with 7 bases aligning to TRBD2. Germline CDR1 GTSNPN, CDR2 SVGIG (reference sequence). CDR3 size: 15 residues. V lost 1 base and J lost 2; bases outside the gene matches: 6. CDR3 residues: CAWSGGGSHTDTQYF. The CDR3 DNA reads TGTGCCTGGAGTGGAGGCGGGAGCCACACAGATACGCAGTATTTT.

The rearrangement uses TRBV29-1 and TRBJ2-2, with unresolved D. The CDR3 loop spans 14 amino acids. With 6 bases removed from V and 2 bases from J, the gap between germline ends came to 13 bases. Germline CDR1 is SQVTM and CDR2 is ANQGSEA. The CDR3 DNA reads TGCAGCGTGACCCCACTACCTAACACCGGGGAGCTGTTTTTT. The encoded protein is CSVTPLPNTGELFF.

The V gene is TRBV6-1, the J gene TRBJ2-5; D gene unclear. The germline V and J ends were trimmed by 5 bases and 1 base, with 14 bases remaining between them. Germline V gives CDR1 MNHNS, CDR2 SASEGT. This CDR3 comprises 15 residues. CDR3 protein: CASSPQVGSQETQYF. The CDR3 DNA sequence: TGTGCCAGCAGTCCCCAGGTCGGGTCCCAAGAGACCCAGTACTTC.

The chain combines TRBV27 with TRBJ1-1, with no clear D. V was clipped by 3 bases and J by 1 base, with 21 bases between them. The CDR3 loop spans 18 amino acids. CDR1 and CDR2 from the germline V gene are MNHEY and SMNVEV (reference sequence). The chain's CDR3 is CASSFFASSKRRNTEAFF. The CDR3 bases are TGTGCCAGCAGTTTTTTTGCGTCGTCCAAAAGAAGGAACACTGAAGCTTTCTTT.

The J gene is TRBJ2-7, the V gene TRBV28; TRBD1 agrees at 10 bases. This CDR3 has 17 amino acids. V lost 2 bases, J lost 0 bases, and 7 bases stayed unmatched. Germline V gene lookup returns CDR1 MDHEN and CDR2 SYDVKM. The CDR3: CASSLSGDRGLSYEQYF. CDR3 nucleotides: TGTGCCAGCAGTTTAAGTGGGGACAGGGGCCTCTCCTACGAGCAGTACTTC.

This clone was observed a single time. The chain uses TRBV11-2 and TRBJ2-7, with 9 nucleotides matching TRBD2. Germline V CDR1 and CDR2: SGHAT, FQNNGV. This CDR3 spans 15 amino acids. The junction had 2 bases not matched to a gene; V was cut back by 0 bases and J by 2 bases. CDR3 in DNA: TGTGCCAGCAGCTTAGAAGCGGGAGGAACCTACGAGCAGTACTTC. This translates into CASSLEAGGTYEQYF.

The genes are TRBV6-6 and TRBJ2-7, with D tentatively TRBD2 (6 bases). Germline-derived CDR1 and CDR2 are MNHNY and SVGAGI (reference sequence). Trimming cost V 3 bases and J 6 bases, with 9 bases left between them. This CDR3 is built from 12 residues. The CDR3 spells CASSYRGSEQYF. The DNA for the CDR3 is TGTGCCAGCAGTTATCGGGGGAGCGAGCAGTACTTC.

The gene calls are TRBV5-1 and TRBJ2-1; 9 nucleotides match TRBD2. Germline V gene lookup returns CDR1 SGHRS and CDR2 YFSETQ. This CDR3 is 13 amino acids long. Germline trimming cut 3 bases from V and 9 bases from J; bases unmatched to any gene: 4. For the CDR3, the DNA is TGCGCCAGCAGCTATCTAGCGGGACGTGAGCAGTTCTTC. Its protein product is CASSYLAGREQFF.

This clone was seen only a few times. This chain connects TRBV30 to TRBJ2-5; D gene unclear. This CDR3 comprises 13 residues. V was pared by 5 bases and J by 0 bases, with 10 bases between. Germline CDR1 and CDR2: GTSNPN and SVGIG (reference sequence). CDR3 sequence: CAWAGGYQETQYF. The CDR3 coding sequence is TGTGCCTGGGCAGGCGGCTACCAAGAGACCCAGTACTTC.

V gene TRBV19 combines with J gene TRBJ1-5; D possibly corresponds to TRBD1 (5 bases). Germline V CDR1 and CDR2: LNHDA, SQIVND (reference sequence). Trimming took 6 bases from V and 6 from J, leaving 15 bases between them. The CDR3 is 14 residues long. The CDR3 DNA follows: TGTGCCAGTAGCGTGGGGGGGAGGGGTCAGCCCCAGCATTTT. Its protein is CASSVGGRGQPQHF. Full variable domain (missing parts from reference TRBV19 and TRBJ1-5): DGGITQSPKYLFRKEGQNVTLSCEQNLNHDAMYWYRQDPGQGLRLIYYSQIVNDFQKGDIAEGYSVSREKKESFPLTVTSAQKNPTAFYLCASSVGGRGQPQHFGDGTRLSIL.

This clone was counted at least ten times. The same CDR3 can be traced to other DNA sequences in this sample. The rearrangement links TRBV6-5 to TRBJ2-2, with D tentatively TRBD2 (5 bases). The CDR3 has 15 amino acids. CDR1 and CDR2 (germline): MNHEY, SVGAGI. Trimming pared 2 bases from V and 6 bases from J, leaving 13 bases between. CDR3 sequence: CASSYVGMRAGELFF. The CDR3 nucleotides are TGTGCCAGCAGTTACGTCGGGATGAGGGCCGGGGAGCTGTTTTTT.

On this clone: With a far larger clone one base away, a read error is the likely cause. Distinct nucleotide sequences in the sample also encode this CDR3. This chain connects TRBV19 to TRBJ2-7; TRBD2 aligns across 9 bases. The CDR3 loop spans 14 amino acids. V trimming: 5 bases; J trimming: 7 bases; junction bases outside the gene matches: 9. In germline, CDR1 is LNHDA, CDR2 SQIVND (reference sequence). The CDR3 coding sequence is TGTGCCAGTAGTCGGAGGCGGGAGGGCTATGAGCAGTACTTC. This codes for CASSRRREGYEQYF.

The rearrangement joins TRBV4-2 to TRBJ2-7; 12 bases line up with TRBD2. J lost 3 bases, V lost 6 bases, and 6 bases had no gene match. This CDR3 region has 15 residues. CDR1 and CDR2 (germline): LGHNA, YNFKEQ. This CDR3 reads CASSRSTSGGYEQYF. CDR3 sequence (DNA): TGTGCCAGCAGTCGCTCGACTAGCGGGGGCTACGAGCAGTACTTC.

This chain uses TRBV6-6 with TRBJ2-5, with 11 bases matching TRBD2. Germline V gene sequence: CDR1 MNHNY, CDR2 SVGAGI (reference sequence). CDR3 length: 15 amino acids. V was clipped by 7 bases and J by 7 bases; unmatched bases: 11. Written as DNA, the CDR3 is TGTGCCAGCAAACTAGCGGGAGTACCCTCGGGGACCCAGTACTTC. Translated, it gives CASKLAGVPSGTQYF.

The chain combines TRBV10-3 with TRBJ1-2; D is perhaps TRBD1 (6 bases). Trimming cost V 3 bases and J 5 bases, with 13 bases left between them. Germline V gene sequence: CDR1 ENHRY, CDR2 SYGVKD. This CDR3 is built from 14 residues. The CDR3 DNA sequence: TGTGCCATCAGTGATGCAGGGGAGTGGTATGGCTACACCTTC. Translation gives CAISDAGEWYGYTF.

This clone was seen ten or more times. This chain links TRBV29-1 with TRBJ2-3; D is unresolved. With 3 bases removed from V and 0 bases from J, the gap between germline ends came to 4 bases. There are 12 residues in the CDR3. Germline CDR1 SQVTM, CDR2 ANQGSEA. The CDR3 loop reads CSVDTSTDTQYF. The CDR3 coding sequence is TGCAGCGTTGACACTAGCACAGATACGCAGTATTTT.

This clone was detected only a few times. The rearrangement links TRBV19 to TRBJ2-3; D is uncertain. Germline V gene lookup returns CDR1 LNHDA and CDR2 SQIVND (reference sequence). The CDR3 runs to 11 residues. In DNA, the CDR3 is TGTGCGGTGGAGAGCACAGATACGCAGTATTTT. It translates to CAVESTDTQYF. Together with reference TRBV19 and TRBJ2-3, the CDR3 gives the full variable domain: DGGITQSPKYLFRKEGQNVTLSCEQNLNHDAMYWYRQDPGQGLRLIYYSQIVNDFQKGDIAEGYSVSREKKESFPLTVTSAQKNPTAFYLCAVESTDTQYFGPGTRLTVL.

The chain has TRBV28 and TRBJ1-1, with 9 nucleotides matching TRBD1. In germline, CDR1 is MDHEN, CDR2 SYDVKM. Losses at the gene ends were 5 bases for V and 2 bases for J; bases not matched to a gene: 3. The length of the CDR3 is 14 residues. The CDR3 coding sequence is TGTGCCAGCAGTCTTACAGGGGGCAACACTGAAGCTTTCTTT. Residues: CASSLTGGNTEAFF.

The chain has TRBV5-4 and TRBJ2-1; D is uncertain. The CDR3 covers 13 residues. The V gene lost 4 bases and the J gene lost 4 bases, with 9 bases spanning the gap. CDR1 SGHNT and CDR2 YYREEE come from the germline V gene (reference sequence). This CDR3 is CASSVGLYNEQFF. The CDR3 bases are TGTGCCAGCAGCGTGGGTCTGTACAATGAGCAGTTCTTC.

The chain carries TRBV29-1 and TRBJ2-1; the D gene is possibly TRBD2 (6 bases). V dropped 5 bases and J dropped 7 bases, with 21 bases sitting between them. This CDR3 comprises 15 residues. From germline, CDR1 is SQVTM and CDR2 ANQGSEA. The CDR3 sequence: CSVQITGGLGNEQFF. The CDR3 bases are TGCAGCGTTCAAATCACAGGAGGGTTGGGAAATGAGCAGTTCTTC.

The CDR3 coding sequence is TGTGCCAGCAGCGCATACGGGACCTTCTACGAGCAGTACTTC. It is translated as CASSAYGTFYEQYF. The gene calls are TRBV7-9 and TRBJ2-7, with D perhaps matching TRBD1 or TRBD2 (5 bases each). Trimming stripped 5 bases from V and 3 bases from J, with 14 bases between. The germline CDR1 and CDR2 sequences are SEHNR and FQNEAQ (reference sequence). There are 14 residues in the CDR3.

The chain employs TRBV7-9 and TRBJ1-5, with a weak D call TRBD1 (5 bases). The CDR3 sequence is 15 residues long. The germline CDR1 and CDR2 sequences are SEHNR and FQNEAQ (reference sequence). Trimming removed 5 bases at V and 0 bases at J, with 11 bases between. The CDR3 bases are TGTGCCAGCAGCCCGGGGGGGGATAGCAATCAGCCCCAGCATTTT. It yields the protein CASSPGGDSNQPQHF.